What follows describes a single T cell receptor (beta chain). The antigen is not known. This specimen belongs to a study of T cells expressing NK-cell markers. General study points: Each of roughly 6 donors carried dominant NKG2C+ clonotypes accounting for about 1.0-7.5% of CD8+ T cells.

CDR1 and CDR2 from the germline V gene are ENHRY and SYGVKD. The CDR3 spans 16 residues. TCRdb reprocessed the 5' RACE reads, keeping one entry per CDR3 protein, no DNA. This sample's table has some 410,000 distinct CDR3 sequences. This sequence originates from a woman between 18 and 70 years old in good health. Sequences were obtained from blood T cells: a sorted CD56 or NKG2C T cell subset, CD4+ or CD8+ T cells, or bulk PBMC T cells (not recorded which). The rearrangement joins TRBV10-3 to TRBJ2-5; TCRdb names TRBD2, which stays unverified in the absence of DNA. The CDR3 here is CAISESGSGILETQYF.